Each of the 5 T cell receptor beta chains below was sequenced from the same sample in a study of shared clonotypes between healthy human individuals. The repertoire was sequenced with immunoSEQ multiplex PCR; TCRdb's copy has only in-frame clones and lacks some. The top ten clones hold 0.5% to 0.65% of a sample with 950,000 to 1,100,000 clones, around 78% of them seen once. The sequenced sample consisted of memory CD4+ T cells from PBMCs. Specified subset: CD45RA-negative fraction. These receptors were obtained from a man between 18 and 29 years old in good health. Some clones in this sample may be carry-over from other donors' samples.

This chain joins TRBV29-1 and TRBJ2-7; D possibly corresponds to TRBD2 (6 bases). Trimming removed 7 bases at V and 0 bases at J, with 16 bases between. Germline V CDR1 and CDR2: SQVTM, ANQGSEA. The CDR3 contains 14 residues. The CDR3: CSATGTPSSYEQYF. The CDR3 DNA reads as TGCAGCGCTACCGGGACTCCTAGCTCCTACGAGCAGTACTTC.

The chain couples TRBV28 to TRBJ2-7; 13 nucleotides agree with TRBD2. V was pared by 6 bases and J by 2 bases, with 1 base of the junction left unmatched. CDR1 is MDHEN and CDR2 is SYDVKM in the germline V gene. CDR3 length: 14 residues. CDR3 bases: TGTGCCAGCAGAACTAGCGGGAGGGCCTACGAGCAGTACTTC. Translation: CASRTSGRAYEQYF.

For the CDR3, the DNA is TGTGCCAGCAGCTCCCAACGGGGGAGTGTCTACAATGAGCAGTTCTTC. Protein sequence: CASSSQRGSVYNEQFF. The chain links TRBV5-8 to TRBJ2-1, with a weak D call TRBD2 (6 bases). V was clipped by 3 bases and J by 3 bases, with 16 bases between them. CDR3 length equals 16 residues. Germline CDR1 is SGHTS and CDR2 is YDEGEE. The full variable domain, completed using reference TRBV5-8 and TRBJ2-1, is EAGVTQSPTHLIKTRGQQATLRCSPISGHTSVYWYQQALGLGLQFLLWYDEGEERNRGNFPPRFSGRQFPNYSSELNVNALELEDSALYLCASSSQRGSVYNEQFFGPGTRLTVL.

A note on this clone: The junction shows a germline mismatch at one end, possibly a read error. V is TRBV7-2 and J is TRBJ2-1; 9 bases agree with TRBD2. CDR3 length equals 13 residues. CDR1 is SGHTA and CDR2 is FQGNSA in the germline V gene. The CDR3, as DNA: TGTGCCAGCAGCTTAGGCCTAGCGGGGAAGGGACTCTTC. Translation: CASSLGLAGKGLF.

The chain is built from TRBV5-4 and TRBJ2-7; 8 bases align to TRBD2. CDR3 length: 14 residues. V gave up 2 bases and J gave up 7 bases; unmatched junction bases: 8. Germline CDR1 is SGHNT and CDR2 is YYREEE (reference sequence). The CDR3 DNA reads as TGTGCCAGCAGCTTTTCCGGGAGGGCCCGGGAGCAGTACTTC. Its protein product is CASSFSGRAREQYF. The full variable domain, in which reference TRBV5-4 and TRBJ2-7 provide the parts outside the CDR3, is ETGVTQSPTHLIKTRGQQVTLRCSSQSGHNTVSWYQQALGQGPQFIFQYYREEENGRGNFPPRFSGLQFPNYSSELNVNALELDDSALYLCASSFSGRAREQYFGPGTRLTVT.